This paragraph covers one T cell receptor (beta chain) sequence. What it binds is unknown. Unrecorded immune exposures were likely, despite nominal health at sampling. V dropped 6 bases and J dropped 6 bases, with 10 bases sitting between them. The CDR3 length is 12 residues. Germline loops: CDR1 MNHEY, CDR2 SVGAGI. This sample was included in a study of cytomegalovirus exposure and HLA in healthy donors. Whole-study context: Clustering assigned approximately 79% of the 350 to 450 genotyped donors to the Caucasian-associated ancestry cluster. Study-level results: The listing of 150 or so TCR beta chains classed them as cytomegalovirus-associated.

With 60 Vbeta and 13 Jbeta primers, the PCR was carried out. TCRdb's copy holds only in-frame clones and misses some; the assay was immunoSEQ multiplex PCR. Of 110,000 to 150,000 clones in the sample, about 71% were seen once. This chain links TRBV6-5 with TRBJ2-3; D unclear. This TCR came from a woman aged 60-75 years in good health and CMV-seropositive. Sequencing was carried out using PBMCs. This CDR3 reads CASRSLGDTQYF. CDR3 nucleotide sequence: TGTGCCAGCAGGAGCCTCGGGGATACGCAGTATTTT.